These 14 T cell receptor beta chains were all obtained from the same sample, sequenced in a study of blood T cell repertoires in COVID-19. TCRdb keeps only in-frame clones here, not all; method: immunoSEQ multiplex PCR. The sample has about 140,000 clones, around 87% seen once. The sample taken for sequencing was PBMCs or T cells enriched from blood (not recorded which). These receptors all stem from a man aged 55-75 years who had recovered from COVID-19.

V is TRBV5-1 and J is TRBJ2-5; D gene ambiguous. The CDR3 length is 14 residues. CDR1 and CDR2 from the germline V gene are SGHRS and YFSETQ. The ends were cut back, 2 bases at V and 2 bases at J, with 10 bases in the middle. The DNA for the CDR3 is TGCGCCAGCAGCTTCTCAGGCCCACAAGAGACCCAGTACTTC. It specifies CASSFSGPQETQYF. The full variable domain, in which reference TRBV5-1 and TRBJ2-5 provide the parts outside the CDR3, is KAGVTQTPRYLIKTRGQQVTLSCSPISGHRSVSWYQQTPGQGLQFLFEYFSETQRNKGNFPGRFSGRQFSNSRSEMNVSTLELGDSALYLCASSFSGPQETQYFGPGTRLLVL.

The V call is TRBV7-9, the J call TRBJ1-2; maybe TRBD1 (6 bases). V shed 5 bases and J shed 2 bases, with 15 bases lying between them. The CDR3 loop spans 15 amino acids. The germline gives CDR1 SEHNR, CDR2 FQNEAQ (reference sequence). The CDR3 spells CASSPMTGRNYGYTF. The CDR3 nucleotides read TGTGCCAGCAGCCCAATGACAGGTCGAAACTATGGCTACACCTTC.

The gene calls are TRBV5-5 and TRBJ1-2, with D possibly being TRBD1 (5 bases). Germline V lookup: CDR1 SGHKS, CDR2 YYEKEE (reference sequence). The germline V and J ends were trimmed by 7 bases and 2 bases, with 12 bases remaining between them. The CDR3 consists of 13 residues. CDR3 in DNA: TGTGCCAGCGACGGGACTGGGAACTATGGCTACACCTTC. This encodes CASDGTGNYGYTF. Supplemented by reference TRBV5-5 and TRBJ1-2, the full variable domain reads DAGVTQSPTHLIKTRGQQVTLRCSPISGHKSVSWYQQVLGQGPQFIFQYYEKEERGRGNFPDRFSARQFPNYSSELNVNALLLGDSALYLCASDGTGNYGYTFGSGTRLTVV.

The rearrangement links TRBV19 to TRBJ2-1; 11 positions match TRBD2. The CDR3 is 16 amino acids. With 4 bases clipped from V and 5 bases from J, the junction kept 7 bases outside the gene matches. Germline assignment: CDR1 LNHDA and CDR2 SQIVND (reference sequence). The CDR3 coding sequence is TGTGCCAGTAGTACTCGTCTAGCGGGGGGACACAATGAGCAGTTCTTC. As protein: CASSTRLAGGHNEQFF.

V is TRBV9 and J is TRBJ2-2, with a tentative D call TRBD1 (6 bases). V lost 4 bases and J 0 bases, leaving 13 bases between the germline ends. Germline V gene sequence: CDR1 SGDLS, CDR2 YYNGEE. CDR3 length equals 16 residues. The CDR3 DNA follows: TGTGCCAGCAGCAAGAGGACAGTCACGAACACCGGGGAGCTGTTTTTT. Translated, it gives CASSKRTVTNTGELFF. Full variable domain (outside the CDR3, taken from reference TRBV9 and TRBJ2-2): DSGVTQTPKHLITATGQRVTLRCSPRSGDLSVYWYQQSLDQGLQFLIQYYNGEERAKGNILERFSAQQFPDLHSELNLSSLELGDSALYFCASSKRTVTNTGELFFGEGSRLTVL.

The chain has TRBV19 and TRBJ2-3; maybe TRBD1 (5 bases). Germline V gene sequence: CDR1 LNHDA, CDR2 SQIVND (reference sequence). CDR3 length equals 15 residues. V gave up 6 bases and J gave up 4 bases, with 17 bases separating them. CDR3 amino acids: CASRGQGPHPDTQYF. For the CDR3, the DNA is TGTGCCAGTAGGGGGCAGGGCCCTCACCCAGATACGCAGTATTTT.

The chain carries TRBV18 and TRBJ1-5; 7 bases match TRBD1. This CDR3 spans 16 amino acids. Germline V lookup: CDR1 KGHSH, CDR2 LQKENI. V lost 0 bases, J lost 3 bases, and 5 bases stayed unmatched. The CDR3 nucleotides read TGTGCCAGCTCACCACCCGGGACAGACTACAATCAGCCCCAGCATTTT. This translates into CASSPPGTDYNQPQHF.

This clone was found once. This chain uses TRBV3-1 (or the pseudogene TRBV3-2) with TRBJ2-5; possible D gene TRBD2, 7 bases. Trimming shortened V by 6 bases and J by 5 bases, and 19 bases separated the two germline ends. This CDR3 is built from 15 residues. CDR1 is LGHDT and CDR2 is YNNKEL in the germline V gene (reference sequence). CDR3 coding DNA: TGTGCCAGCAGTCCCAGGTTAGGGGGGGCCGAGACCCAGTACTTC. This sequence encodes CASSPRLGGAETQYF.

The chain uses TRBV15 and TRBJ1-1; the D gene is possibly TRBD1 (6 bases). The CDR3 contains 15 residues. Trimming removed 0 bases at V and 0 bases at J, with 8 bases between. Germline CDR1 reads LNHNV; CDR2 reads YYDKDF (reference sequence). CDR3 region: CATSRETGMNTEAFF. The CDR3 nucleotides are TGTGCCACCAGCAGAGAGACAGGAATGAACACTGAAGCTTTCTTT.

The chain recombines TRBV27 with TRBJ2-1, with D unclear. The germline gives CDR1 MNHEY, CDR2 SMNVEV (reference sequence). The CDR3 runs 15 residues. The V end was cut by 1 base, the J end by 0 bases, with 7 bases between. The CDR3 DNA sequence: TGTGCCAGCAGTTTATTCCGCGGCTCCTACAATGAGCAGTTCTTC. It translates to CASSLFRGSYNEQFF.

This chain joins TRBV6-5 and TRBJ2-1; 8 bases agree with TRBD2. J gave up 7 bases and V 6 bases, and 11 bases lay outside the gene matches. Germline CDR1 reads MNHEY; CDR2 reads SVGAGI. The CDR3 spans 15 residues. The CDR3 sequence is CASREESGGCNEQFF. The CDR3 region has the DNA TGTGCCAGCAGGGAGGAGTCGGGAGGGTGTAATGAGCAGTTCTTC.

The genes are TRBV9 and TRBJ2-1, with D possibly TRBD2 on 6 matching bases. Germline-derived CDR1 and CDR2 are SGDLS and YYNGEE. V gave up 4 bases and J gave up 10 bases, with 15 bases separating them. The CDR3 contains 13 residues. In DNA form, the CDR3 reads TGTGCCAGCAGCCCCTGGGGACTCGGGGAGCAGTTCTTC. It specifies CASSPWGLGEQFF.

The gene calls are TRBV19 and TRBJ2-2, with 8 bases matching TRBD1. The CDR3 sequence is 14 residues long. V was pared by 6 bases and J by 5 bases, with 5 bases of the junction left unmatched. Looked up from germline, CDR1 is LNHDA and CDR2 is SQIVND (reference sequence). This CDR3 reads CASRGQGGTGELFF. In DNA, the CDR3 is TGTGCCAGTAGAGGACAGGGCGGAACCGGGGAGCTGTTTTTT.

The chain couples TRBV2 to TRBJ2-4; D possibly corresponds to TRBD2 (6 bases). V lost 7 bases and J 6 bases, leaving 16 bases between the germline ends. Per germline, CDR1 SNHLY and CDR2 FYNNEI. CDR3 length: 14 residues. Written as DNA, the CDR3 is TGTGCCAGCAAGGTGGGGGGAGGAGGAAACATTCAGTACTTC. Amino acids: CASKVGGGGNIQYF. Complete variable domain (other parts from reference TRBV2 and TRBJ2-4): EPEVTQTPSHQVTQMGQEVILRCVPISNHLYFYWYRQILGQKVEFLVSFYNNEISEKSEIFDDQFSVERPDGSNFTLKIRSTKLEDSAMYFCASKVGGGGNIQYFGAGTRLSVL.